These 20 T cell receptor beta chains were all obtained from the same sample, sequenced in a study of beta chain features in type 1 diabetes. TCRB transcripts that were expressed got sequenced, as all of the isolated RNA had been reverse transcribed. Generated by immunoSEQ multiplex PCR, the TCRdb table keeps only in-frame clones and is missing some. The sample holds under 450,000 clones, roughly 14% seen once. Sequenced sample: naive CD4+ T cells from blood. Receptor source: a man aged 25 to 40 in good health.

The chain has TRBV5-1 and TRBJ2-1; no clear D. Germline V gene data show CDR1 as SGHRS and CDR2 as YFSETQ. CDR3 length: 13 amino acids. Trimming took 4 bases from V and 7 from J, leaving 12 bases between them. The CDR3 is CASSLRNVNEQFF. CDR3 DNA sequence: TGCGCCAGCAGCCTGAGGAATGTTAATGAGCAGTTCTTC.

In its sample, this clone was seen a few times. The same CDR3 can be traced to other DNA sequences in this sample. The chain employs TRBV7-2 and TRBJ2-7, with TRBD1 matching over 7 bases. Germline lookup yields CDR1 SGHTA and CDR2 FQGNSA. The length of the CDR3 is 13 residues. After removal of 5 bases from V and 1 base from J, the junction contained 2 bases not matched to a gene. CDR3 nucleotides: TGTGCCAGCAGCAGGGACAGTTCCTACGAGCAGTACTTC. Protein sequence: CASSRDSSYEQYF.

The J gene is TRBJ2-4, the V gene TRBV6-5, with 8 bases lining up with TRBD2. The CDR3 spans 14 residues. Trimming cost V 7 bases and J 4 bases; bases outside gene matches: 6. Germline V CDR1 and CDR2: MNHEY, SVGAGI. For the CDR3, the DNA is TGTGCCAGCACTTCGCGGGGGGATAAAAACATTCAGTACTTC. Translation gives CASTSRGDKNIQYF.

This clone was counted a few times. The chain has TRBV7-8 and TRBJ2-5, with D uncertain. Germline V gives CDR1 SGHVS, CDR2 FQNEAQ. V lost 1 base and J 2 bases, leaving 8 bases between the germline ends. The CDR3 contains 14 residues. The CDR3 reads CASSLGGTQETQYF. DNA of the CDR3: TGTGCCAGCAGCTTAGGAGGAACTCAAGAGACCCAGTACTTC.

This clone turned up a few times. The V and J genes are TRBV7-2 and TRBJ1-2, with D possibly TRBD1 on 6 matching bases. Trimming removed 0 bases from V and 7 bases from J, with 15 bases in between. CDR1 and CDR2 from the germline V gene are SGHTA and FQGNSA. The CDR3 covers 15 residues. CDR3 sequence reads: CASSLAKTGTGGYTF. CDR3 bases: TGTGCCAGCAGCTTAGCGAAGACAGGAACGGGTGGCTACACCTTC.

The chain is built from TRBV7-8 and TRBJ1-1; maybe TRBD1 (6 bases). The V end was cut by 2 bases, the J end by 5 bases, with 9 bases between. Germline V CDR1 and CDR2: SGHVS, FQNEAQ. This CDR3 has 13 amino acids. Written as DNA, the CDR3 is TGTGCCAGCAGCTTATCAGGGGTGACTGAAGCTTTCTTT. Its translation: CASSLSGVTEAFF. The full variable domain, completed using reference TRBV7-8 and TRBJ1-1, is GAGVSQSPRYKVAKRGQDVALRCDPISGHVSLFWYQQALGQGPEFLTYFQNEAQLDKSGLPSDRFFAERPEGSVSTLKIQRTQQEDSAVYLCASSLSGVTEAFFGQGTRLTVV.

The CDR3 coding sequence is TGTGCCAGCTCCCTCGAACCAAACACCGGGGAGCTGTTTTTT. Translating gives CASSLEPNTGELFF. The V and J genes are TRBV2 and TRBJ2-2; no reliable D call. The CDR3 loop spans 14 amino acids. Trimming left V 8 bases short and J 2 bases short, with 12 bases between. Germline CDR1 and CDR2: SNHLY and FYNNEI.

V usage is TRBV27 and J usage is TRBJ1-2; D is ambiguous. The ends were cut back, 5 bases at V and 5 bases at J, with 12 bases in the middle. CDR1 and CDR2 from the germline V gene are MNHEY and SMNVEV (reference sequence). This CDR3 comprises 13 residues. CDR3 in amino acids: CASSRTGNYGYTF. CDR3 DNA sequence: TGTGCCAGCAGTCGGACGGGGAATTATGGCTACACCTTC.

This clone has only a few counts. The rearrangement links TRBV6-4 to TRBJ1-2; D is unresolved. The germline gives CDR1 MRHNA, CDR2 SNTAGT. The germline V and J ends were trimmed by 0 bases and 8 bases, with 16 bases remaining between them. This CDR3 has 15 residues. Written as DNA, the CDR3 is TGTGCCAGCAGTGACTCGAGTCGGAGCACTGGGGGCTACACCTTC. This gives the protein CASSDSSRSTGGYTF.

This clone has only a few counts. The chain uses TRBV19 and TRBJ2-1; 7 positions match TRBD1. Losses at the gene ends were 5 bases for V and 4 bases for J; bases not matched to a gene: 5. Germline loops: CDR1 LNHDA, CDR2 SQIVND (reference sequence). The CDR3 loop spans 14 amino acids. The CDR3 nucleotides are TGTGCCAGTAGTTCCAGGACAGGATACAATGAGCAGTTCTTC. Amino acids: CASSSRTGYNEQFF.

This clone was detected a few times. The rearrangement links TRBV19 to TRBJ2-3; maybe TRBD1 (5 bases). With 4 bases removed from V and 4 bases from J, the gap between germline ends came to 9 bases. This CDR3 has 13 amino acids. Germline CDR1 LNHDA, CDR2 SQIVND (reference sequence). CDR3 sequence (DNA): TGTGCCAGTAGTAGACAGAAGCCAGATACGCAGTATTTT. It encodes CASSRQKPDTQYF.

CDR3 nucleotides: TGTGCCAGCAGTCTTCCACAGGGGCGTAACAATGAGCAGTTCTTC. This encodes CASSLPQGRNNEQFF. The chain combines TRBV4-2 with TRBJ2-1; 7 positions match TRBD1. V was clipped by 6 bases and J by 5 bases; unmatched bases: 10. Germline CDR1 reads LGHNA; CDR2 reads YNFKEQ. There are 15 residues in the CDR3.

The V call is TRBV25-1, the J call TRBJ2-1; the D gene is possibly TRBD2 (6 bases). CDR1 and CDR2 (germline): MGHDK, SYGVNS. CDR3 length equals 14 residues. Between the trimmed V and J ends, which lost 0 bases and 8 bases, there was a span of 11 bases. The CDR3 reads CASSEYTSIHEQFF. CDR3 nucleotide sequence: TGTGCCAGCAGTGAATATACTAGCATCCATGAGCAGTTCTTC.

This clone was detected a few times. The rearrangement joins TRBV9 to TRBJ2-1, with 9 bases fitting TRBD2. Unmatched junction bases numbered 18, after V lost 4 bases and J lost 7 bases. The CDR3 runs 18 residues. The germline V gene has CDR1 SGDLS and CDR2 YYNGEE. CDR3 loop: CASSFQGVSSGAWNEQFF. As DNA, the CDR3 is TGTGCCAGCAGCTTCCAAGGGGTATCTAGCGGGGCCTGGAATGAGCAGTTCTTC.

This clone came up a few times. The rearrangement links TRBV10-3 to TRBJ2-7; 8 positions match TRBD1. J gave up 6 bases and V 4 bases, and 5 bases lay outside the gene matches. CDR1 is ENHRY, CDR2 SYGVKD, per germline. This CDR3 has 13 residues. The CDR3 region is CAISAGQGGEQYV. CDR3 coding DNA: TGTGCCATCAGTGCCGGACAGGGTGGCGAGCAGTACGTC.

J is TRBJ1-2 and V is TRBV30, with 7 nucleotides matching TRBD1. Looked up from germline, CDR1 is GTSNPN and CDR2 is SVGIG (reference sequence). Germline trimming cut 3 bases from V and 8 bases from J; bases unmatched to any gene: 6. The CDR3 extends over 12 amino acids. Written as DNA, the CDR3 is TGTGCCTGGAGAGACAGGGAGAAAGGCTACACCTTC. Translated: CAWRDREKGYTF.

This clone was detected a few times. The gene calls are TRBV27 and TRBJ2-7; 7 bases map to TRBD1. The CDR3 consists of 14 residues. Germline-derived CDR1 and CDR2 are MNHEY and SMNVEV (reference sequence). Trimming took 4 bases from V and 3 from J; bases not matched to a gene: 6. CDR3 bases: TGTGCCAGCAGTTCGACAGGGTCACACTACGAGCAGTACTTC. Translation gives CASSSTGSHYEQYF.

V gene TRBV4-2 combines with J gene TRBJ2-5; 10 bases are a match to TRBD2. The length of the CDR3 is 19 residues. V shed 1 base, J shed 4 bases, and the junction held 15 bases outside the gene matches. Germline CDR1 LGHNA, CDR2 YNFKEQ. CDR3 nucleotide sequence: TGTGCCAGCAGCCAAGCCTTAGCGGCTAGCGGGAGCTCCGGAGAGACCCAGTACTTC. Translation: CASSQALAASGSSGETQYF.

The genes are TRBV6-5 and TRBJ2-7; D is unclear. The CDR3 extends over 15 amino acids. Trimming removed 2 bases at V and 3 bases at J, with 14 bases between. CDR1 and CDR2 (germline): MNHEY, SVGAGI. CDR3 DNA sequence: TGTGCCAGCAGTTACCCTGGTGGCGGTAGCTACGAGCAGTACTTC. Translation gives CASSYPGGGSYEQYF.

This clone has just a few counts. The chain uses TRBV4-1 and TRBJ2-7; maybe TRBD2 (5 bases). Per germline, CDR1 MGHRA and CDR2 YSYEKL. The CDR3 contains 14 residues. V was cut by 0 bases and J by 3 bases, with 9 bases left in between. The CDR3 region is CASSQETGYYEQYV. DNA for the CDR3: TGCGCCAGCAGCCAAGAGACGGGATACTACGAGCAGTACGTC.